What follows are 14 T cell receptor beta chains derived from one specimen sequenced in a study of human T cells and chemical hapten exposure. Time point of the sample: pre-sensitization, week 0. The treatment denotes: therapeutic diphenylcyclopropenone sensitization with weekly scalp DPC. TCRdb passed the RACE reads through MiXCR, listing each CDR3 protein once. The profile shows over 70,000 distinct CDR3 sequences, 12% to 15% of them singletons. Sequences were derived from whole blood, sampled in connection with sensitization to the hapten diphenylcyclopropenone (DPC). The source of these receptors is a woman between 45 and 65 years old with alopecia areata. Some clones in this sample may be carry-over from other donors' samples.

The chain has TRBV7-9 and TRBJ1-3, with 7 bases fitting TRBD1. The V segment lost 4 bases and the J segment 0 bases; nucleotides outside the gene matches: 3. Germline values: CDR1 SEHNR, CDR2 FQNEAQ (reference sequence). The CDR3 sequence is 15 residues long. In DNA form, the CDR3 reads TGTGCCAGCAGCTCTGACAGGGCCTCTGGAAACACCATATATTTT. It specifies CASSSDRASGNTIYF.

The CDR3 bases are TGTGCCAGCAGCCAGTCAGACAGCAATAATTCACCCCTCCACTTT. Amino acid sequence: CASSQSDSNNSPLHF. The chain combines TRBV14 with TRBJ1-6, with D possibly being TRBD1 (5 bases). This CDR3 has 15 residues. V lost 3 bases and J lost 5, with 11 bases in between. The germline gives CDR1 SGHDN, CDR2 FVKESK.

The rearrangement links TRBV7-9 to TRBJ2-3; D is undetermined. V was clipped by 4 bases and J by 1 base, with 9 bases between them. CDR1 and CDR2 (germline): SEHNR, FQNEAQ (reference sequence). CDR3 length: 14 amino acids. This chain's CDR3 is CASSSTAGTDTQYF. DNA of the CDR3: TGTGCCAGCAGCTCCACTGCAGGCACAGATACGCAGTATTTT.

CDR3 sequence (DNA): TGTGCCAGCAGTATACTATTATATGGGACAGTAAGACAAGAGACCCAGTACTTC. Protein product: CASSILLYGTVRQETQYF. The chain couples TRBV27 to TRBJ2-5, with 7 nucleotides matching TRBD1. The trim removed 5 bases at V and 2 bases at J, leaving 17 bases unmatched. Germline CDR1 MNHEY, CDR2 SMNVEV (reference sequence). This CDR3 region has 18 residues.

The V gene is TRBV14, the J gene TRBJ1-5; the D is unclear. In germline, CDR1 is SGHDN, CDR2 FVKESK. The CDR3 consists of 13 residues. Deletions cut 0 bases from V and 5 bases from J, with 5 bases between. The CDR3 nucleotides read TGTGCCAGCAGCCAAGATATGGATCAGCCCCAGCATTTT. It specifies CASSQDMDQPQHF.

There are a few counts of this clonotype. The chain links TRBV12-3 or TRBV12-4 to TRBJ1-1; weak D call: TRBD1 (5 bases). V gave up 6 bases and J gave up 1 base, with 15 bases separating them. This CDR3 comprises 15 residues. CDR3 sequence (DNA): TGTGCCAGCAGGTTACGCAGGGACTCGAACACTGAAGCTTTCTTT. Its translation: CASRLRRDSNTEAFF.

This clonotype was seen at least ten times. The J gene is TRBJ2-5, the V gene TRBV20-1; 7 nucleotides agree with TRBD2. CDR1 is DFQATT, CDR2 SNEGSKA, per germline (reference sequence). V lost 1 base, J lost 5 bases, and 7 bases stayed unmatched. This CDR3 is 14 amino acids long. The CDR3 nucleotides read TGCAGTGCTAGAGTCGCGGGAGTCTGGGAGACCCAGTACTTC. It specifies CSARVAGVWETQYF.

V usage is TRBV29-1 and J usage is TRBJ2-2, with D tentatively TRBD2 (6 bases). The length of the CDR3 is 15 residues. The V gene lost 5 bases and the J gene lost 2 bases, with 15 bases spanning the gap. Germline-derived CDR1 and CDR2 are SQVTM and ANQGSEA. The CDR3 region is CSVFPGSGNTGELFF. Written as DNA, the CDR3 is TGCAGCGTTTTCCCCGGGAGTGGAAACACCGGGGAGCTGTTTTTT.

The rearrangement links TRBV20-1 to TRBJ1-1; tentatively, D is TRBD1 (6 bases). Germline V gene lookup returns CDR1 DFQATT and CDR2 SNEGSKA (reference sequence). The CDR3 spans 11 residues. The germline V and J ends were trimmed by 6 bases and 5 bases, with 10 bases remaining between them. This CDR3 reads CSAGGSTEAFF. The CDR3, as DNA: TGCAGTGCAGGGGGGAGTACTGAAGCTTTCTTT.

Many counts were recorded for this clonotype. The chain recombines TRBV12-3 or TRBV12-4 with TRBJ1-2; no firm D call. Trimming removed 3 bases from V and 0 bases from J, with 8 bases in between. The CDR3 extends over 14 amino acids. CDR3 amino acids: CASSFRITNYGYTF. The CDR3 coding sequence is TGTGCCAGCAGTTTTCGGATCACTAACTATGGCTACACCTTC.

The V call is TRBV7-9, the J call TRBJ1-1; the match to TRBD1 covers 10 bases. Losses at the gene ends were 5 bases for V and 4 bases for J; bases not matched to a gene: 4. CDR1 is SEHNR, CDR2 FQNEAQ, per germline (reference sequence). The CDR3 is made up of 14 amino acids. CDR3 residues: CASSKTGGFTEAFF. CDR3 in DNA: TGTGCCAGCAGCAAGACAGGGGGCTTCACTGAAGCTTTCTTT.

This clonotype was recorded at least ten times. Written as DNA, the CDR3 is TGTGCCAGCAGTTACTCCAAGACAGGGTATCTCTATAATTCACCCCTCCACTTT. Its protein product is CASSYSKTGYLYNSPLHF. The gene calls are TRBV6-5 and TRBJ1-6; 7 bases align to TRBD1. After removal of 0 bases from V and 3 bases from J, the junction contained 8 bases not matched to a gene. The CDR3 sequence is 18 residues long. Germline lookup yields CDR1 MNHEY and CDR2 SVGAGI.

This sequence joins TRBV10-2 and TRBJ2-5; D unresolved. V lost 9 bases and J 5 bases, leaving 13 bases between the germline ends. The CDR3 runs to 12 residues. The germline CDR1 and CDR2 sequences are WSHSY and SAAADI. The CDR3: CASSSSRETQYF. The CDR3 DNA follows: TGCGCCAGTTCTTCCTCTCGGGAGACCCAGTACTTC.

In this sample, this clonotype turned up a few times. This sequence may be a read error, since a much larger clone differs from it by one base. The V and J genes are TRBV7-2 and TRBJ2-3, with no clear D. CDR1 and CDR2 (germline): SGHTA, FQGNSA. This CDR3 region has 11 residues. V gave up 5 bases and J gave up 2 bases, with 2 bases separating them. Here the CDR3 reads CASSPTDTQYF. CDR3 nucleotides: TGTGCCAGCAGCCCCACAGATACGCAGTATTTT.